The present T cell receptor beta chain was sequenced within a study of CD8 T cells in ankylosing spondylitis. This clonotype was counted at least ten times. As yet, its antigen is unknown. Study-level points and caveats: Reportedly, disease-linked clones are significantly enriched in ankylosing spondylitis patients' matched synovial fluid. In ankylosing spondylitis blood, a motif of roughly 8 highly homologous TCR beta variants appeared characteristic. CD8+ cells made up the disease-linked clones, which were relatively rare in peripheral blood.

It was by quantitative 5'-RACE with molecular barcodes that TCR beta libraries were made. TCRdb re-analysed the 5' RACE reads in MiXCR, keeping a single row per CDR3 protein. The repertoire holds about 190,000 distinct CDR3 sequences, with about an eighth as singletons. The CDR3 has 16 residues. Germline CDR1 and CDR2: LNHDA and SQIVND (reference sequence). The germline V and J ends were trimmed by 8 bases and 4 bases, with 23 bases remaining between them. The sequencing input was blood, either unsorted or a sorted T cell fraction (not recorded which). The V and J genes are TRBV19 and TRBJ1-2; D might be TRBD1 (6 bases). The origin of this receptor is a female donor with ankylosing spondylitis or in good health (not recorded which). CDR3 region: CASGGAVKRSFYGYTF. CDR3 DNA sequence: TGTGCCAGTGGGGGGGCCGTAAAGCGCAGCTTCTATGGCTACACCTTC. The complete variable domain, with remaining parts taken from reference TRBV19 and TRBJ1-2, reads DGGITQSPKYLFRKEGQNVTLSCEQNLNHDAMYWYRQDPGQGLRLIYYSQIVNDFQKGDIAEGYSVSREKKESFPLTVTSAQKNPTAFYLCASGGAVKRSFYGYTFGSGTRLTVV.